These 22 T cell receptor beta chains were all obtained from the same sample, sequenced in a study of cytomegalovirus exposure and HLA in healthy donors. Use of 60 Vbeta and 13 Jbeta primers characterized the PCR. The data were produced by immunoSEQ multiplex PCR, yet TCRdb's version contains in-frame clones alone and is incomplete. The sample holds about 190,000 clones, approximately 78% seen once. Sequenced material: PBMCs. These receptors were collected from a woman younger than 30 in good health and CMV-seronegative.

The CDR3 protein is CASSWAQGNVEQYF. CDR3 sequence (DNA): TGTGCCAGCAGCTGGGCACAGGGAAATGTCGAGCAGTACTTC. This chain connects TRBV7-2 to TRBJ2-7, with D possibly being TRBD1 (6 bases). Germline loops: CDR1 SGHTA, CDR2 FQGNSA. V was trimmed by 4 bases and J by 6 bases, leaving 16 bases between them. The CDR3 loop spans 14 amino acids.

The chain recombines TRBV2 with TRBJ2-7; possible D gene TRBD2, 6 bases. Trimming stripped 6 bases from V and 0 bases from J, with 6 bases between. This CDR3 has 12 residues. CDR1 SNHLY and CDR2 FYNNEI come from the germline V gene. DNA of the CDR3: TGTGCCAGCAGCGGGAGCTCCTACGAGCAGTACTTC. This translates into CASSGSSYEQYF. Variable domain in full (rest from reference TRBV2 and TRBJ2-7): EPEVTQTPSHQVTQMGQEVILRCVPISNHLYFYWYRQILGQKVEFLVSFYNNEISEKSEIFDDQFSVERPDGSNFTLKIRSTKLEDSAMYFCASSGSSYEQYFGPGTRLTVT.

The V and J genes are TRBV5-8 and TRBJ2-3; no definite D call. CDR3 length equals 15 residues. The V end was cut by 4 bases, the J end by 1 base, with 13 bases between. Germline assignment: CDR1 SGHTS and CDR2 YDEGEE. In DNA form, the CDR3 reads TGTGCCAGCAGCCCTCGGAGATCGGGCACAGATACGCAGTATTTT. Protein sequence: CASSPRRSGTDTQYF.

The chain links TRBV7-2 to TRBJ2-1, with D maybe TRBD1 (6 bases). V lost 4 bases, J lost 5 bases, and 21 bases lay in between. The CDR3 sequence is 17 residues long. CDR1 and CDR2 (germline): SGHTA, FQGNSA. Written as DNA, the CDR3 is TGTGCCAGCAGCTCCCCCCGGGTAGGGGGAAAAGACAATGAGCAGTTCTTC. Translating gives CASSSPRVGGKDNEQFF.

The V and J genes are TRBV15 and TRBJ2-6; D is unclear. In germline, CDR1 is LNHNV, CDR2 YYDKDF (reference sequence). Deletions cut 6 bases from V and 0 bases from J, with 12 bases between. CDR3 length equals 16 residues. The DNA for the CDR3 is TGTGCCACCAGAGACGCATGGAGCTCTGGGGCCAACGTCCTGACTTTC. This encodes CATRDAWSSGANVLTF.

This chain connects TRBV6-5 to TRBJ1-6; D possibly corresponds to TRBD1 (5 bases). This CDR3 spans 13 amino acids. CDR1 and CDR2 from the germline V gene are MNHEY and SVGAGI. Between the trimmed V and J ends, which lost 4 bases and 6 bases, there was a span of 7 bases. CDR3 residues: CASSWGPNSPLHF. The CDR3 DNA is TGTGCCAGCAGTTGGGGCCCTAATTCACCCCTCCACTTT.

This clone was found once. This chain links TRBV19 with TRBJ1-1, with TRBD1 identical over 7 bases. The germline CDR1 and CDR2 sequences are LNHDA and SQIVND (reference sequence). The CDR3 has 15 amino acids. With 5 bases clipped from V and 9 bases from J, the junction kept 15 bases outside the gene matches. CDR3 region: CASSPRQGLEGKAFF. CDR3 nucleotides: TGTGCCAGTAGTCCTCGACAGGGCTTGGAGGGGAAAGCTTTCTTT.

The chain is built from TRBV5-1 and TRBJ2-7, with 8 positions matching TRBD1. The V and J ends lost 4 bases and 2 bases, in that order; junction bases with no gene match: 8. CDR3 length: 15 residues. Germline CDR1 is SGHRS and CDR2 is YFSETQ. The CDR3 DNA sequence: TGCGCCAGCAGCCCGACCGGGACAGGCCCCTACGAGCAGTACTTC. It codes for CASSPTGTGPYEQYF. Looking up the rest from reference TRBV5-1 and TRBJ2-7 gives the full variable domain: KAGVTQTPRYLIKTRGQQVTLSCSPISGHRSVSWYQQTPGQGLQFLFEYFSETQRNKGNFPGRFSGRQFSNSRSEMNVSTLELGDSALYLCASSPTGTGPYEQYFGPGTRLTVT.

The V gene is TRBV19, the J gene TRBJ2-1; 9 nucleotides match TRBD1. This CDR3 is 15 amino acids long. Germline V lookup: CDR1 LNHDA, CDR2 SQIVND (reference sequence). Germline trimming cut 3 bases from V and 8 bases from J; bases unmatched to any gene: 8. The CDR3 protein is CASSMAGTGNHEQFF. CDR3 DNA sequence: TGTGCCAGTAGTATGGCCGGGACAGGGAACCATGAGCAGTTCTTC.

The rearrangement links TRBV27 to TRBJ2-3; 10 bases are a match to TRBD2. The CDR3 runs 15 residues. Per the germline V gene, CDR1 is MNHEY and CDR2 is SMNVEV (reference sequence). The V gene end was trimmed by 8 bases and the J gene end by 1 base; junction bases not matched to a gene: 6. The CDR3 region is CASGALAGGTDTQYF. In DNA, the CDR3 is TGTGCCAGCGGCGCTCTAGCGGGAGGCACAGATACGCAGTATTTT.

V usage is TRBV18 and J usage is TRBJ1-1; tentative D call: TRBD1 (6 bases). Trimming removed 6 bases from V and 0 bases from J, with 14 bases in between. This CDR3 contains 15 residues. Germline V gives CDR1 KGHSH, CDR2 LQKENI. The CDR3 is CASSPGQRMNTEAFF. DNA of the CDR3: TGTGCCAGCTCCCCCGGACAGCGGATGAACACTGAAGCTTTCTTT.

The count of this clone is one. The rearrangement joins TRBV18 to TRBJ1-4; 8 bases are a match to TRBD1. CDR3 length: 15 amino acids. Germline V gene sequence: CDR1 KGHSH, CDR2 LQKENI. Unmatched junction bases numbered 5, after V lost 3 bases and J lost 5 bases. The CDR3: CASSPEGQANEKLFF. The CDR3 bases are TGTGCCAGCTCACCGGAGGGACAGGCGAATGAAAAACTGTTTTTT.

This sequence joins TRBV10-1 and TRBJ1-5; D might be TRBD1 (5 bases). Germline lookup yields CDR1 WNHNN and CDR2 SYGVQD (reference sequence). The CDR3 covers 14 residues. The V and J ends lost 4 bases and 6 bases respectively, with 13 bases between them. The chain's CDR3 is CASSGGGAAQPQHF. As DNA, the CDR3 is TGCGCCAGCAGTGGCGGAGGGGCAGCTCAGCCCCAGCATTTT.

The CDR3 sequence: CASSVPGQGTYEQYF. CDR3 sequence (DNA): TGTGCCAGCAGTGTCCCCGGACAGGGTACCTACGAGCAGTACTTC. V gene TRBV28 combines with J gene TRBJ2-7, with 8 bases matching TRBD1. J was trimmed by 2 bases and V by 5 bases; bases with no gene match: 8. The CDR3 covers 15 residues. The germline gives CDR1 MDHEN, CDR2 SYDVKM. Full variable domain (outside the CDR3, taken from reference TRBV28 and TRBJ2-7): DVKVTQSSRYLVKRTGEKVFLECVQDMDHENMFWYRQDPGLGLRLIYFSYDVKMKEKGDIPEGYSVSREKKERFSLILESASTNQTSMYLCASSVPGQGTYEQYFGPGTRLTVT.

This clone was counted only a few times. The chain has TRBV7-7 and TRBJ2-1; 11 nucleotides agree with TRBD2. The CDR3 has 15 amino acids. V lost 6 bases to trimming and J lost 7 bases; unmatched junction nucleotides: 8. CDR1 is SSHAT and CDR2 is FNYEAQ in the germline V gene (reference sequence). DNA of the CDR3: TGTGCCAGCAGGTCACTAGCGGGGGCTTCGAATGAGCAGTTCTTC. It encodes CASRSLAGASNEQFF.

In nucleotides, the CDR3 is TGTGCCAGCATTAGACAAGCGGGGGGTACAGATACGCAGTATTTT. Encoded protein: CASIRQAGGTDTQYF. The rearrangement links TRBV6-1 to TRBJ2-3; 9 bases are a match to TRBD2. V trimming: 7 bases; J trimming: 3 bases; junction bases outside the gene matches: 8. Germline CDR1 and CDR2: MNHNS and SASEGT. This CDR3 is built from 15 residues.

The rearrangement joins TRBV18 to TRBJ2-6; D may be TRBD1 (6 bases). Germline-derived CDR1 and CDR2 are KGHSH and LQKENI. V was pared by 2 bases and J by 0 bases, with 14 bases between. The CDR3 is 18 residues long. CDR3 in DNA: TGTGCCAGCTCACCAAGACCGGGACAAAGCTCTGGGGCCAACGTCCTGACTTTC. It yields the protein CASSPRPGQSSGANVLTF.

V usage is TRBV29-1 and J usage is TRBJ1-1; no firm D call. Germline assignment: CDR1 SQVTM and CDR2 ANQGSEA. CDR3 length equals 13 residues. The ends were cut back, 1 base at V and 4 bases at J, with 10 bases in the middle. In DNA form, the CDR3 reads TGCAGCGTTGAAGGCCGAGTCGGCACTGAAGCTTTCTTT. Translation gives CSVEGRVGTEAFF.

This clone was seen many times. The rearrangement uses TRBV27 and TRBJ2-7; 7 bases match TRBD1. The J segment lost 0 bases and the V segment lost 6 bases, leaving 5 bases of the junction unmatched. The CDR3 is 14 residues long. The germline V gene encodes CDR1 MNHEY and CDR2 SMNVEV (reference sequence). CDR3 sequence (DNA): TGTGCCAGCAGCCGGACAGGCGCCTCCTACGAGCAGTACTTC. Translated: CASSRTGASYEQYF.

In DNA, the CDR3 is TGTGCCAGCAGCTTGGTCGCGGGAGGGTCGTTGTACAATGAGCAGTTCTTC. Its protein is CASSLVAGGSLYNEQFF. The gene calls are TRBV5-4 and TRBJ2-1, with 9 nucleotides matching TRBD2. CDR1 and CDR2 (germline): SGHNT, YYREEE (reference sequence). The CDR3 totals 17 residues. J was trimmed by 4 bases and V by 0 bases; bases with no gene match: 8.

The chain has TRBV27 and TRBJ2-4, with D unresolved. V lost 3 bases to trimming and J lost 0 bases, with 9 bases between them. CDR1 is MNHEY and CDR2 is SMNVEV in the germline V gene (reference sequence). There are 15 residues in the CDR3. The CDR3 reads CASSLTNLAKNIQYF. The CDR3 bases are TGTGCCAGCAGTTTGACAAATTTAGCCAAAAACATTCAGTACTTC.

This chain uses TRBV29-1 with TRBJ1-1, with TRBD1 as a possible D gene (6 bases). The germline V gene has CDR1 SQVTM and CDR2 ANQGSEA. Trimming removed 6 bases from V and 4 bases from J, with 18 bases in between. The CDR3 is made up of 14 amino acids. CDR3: CSVTTSGTPTEAFF. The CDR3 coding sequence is TGCAGCGTAACAACTTCCGGGACACCCACTGAAGCTTTCTTT.